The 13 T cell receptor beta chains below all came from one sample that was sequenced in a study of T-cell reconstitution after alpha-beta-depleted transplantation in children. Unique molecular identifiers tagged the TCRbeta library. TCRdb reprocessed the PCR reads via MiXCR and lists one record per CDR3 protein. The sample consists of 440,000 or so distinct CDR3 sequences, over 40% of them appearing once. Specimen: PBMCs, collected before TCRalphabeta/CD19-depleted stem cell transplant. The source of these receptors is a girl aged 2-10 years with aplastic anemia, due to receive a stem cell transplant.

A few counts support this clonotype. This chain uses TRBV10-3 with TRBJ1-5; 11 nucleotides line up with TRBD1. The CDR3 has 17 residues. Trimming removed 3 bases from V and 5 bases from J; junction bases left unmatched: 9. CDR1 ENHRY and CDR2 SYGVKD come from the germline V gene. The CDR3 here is CAISDRVGTGGDQPQHF. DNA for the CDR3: TGTGCCATCAGTGATCGGGTTGGGACAGGGGGGGATCAGCCCCAGCATTTT.

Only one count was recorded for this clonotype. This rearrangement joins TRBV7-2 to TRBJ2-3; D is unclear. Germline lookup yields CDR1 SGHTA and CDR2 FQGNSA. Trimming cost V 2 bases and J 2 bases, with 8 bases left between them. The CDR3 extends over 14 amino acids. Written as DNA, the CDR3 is TGTGCCAGCAGCTTAAACCTAGTCACAGATACGCAGTATTTT. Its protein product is CASSLNLVTDTQYF.

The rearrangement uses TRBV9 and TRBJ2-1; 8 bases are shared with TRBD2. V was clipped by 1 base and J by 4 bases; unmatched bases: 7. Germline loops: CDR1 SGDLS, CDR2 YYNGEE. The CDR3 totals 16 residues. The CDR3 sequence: CASSVSSGRRYNEQFF. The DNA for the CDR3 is TGTGCCAGCAGCGTATCCAGCGGGAGAAGGTACAATGAGCAGTTCTTC.

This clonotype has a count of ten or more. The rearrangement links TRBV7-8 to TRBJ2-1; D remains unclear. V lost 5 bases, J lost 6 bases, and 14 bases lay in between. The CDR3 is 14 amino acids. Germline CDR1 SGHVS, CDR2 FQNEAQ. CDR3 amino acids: CASSRTRTGNEQFF. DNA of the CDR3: TGTGCCAGCAGCCGGACGAGGACGGGCAATGAGCAGTTCTTC.

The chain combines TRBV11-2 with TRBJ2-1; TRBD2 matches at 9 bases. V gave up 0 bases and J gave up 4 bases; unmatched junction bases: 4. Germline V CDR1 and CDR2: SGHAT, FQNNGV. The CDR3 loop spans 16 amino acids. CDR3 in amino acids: CASSLERGGAYNEQFF. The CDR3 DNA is TGTGCCAGCAGCTTAGAGCGGGGGGGCGCTTACAATGAGCAGTTCTTC.

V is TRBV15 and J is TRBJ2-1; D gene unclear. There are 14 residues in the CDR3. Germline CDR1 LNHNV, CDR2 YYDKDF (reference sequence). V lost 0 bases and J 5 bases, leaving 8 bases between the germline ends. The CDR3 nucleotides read TGTGCCACCAGCAGAGAAGGGCCTCACAATGAGCAGTTCTTC. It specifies CATSREGPHNEQFF.

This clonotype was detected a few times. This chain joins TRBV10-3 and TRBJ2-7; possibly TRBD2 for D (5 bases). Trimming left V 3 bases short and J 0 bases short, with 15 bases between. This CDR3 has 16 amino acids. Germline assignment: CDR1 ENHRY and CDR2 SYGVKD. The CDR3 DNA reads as TGTGCCATCAGTGATAGGAGGCAGGCGAACTCCTACGAGCAGTACTTC. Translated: CAISDRRQANSYEQYF.

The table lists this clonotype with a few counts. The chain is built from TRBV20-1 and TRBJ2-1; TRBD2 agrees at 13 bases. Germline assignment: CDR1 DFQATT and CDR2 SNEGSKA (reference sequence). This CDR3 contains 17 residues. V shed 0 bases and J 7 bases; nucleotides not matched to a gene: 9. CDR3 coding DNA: TGCAGTGCTAGAGACAGAGGACTAGCGGGGGCTGGGAATGAGCAGTTCTTC. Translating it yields CSARDRGLAGAGNEQFF.

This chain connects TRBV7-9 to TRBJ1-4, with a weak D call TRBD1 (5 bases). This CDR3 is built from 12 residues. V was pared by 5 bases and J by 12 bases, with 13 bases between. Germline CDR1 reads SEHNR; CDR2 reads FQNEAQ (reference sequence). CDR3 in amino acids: CASSPLGVELFF. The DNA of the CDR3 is TGTGCCAGCAGCCCACTGGGGGTAGAACTGTTTTTT.

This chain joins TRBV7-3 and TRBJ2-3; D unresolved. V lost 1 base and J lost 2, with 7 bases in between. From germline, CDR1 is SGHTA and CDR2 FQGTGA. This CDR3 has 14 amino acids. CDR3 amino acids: CASSLIVSTDTQYF. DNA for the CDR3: TGTGCCAGCAGCTTAATAGTCTCCACAGATACGCAGTATTTT.

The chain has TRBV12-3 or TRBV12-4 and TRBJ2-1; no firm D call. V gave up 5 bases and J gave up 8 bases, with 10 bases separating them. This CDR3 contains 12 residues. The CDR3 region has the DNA TGTGCCAGCAGTCCTGGCGGTGATGAGCAGTTCTTC. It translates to CASSPGGDEQFF.

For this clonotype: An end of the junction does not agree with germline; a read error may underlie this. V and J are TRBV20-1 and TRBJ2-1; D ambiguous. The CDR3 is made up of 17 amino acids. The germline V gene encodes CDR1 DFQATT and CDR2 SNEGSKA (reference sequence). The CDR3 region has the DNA TGCAGTGCTAGAGAGAACTTCATTTTCAGCTCTTACAATGAGCAGTCCTTC. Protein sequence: CSARENFIFSSYNEQSF.

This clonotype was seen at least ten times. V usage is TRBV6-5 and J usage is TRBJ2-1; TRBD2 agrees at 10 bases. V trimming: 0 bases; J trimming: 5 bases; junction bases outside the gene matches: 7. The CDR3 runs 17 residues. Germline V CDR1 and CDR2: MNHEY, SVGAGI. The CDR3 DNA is TGTGCCAGCAGTTACTCGGCTAGCGGGAGCCCTAACAATGAGCAGTTCTTC. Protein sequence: CASSYSASGSPNNEQFF.